This T cell receptor (beta chain) was sequenced in a study of control samples from healthy donors and cancer patients. Trimming removed 8 bases at V and 9 bases at J, with 11 bases between. The CDR3 covers 11 residues. CDR1 is MNHEY and CDR2 is SMNVEV in the germline V gene (reference sequence). The data were produced by immunoSEQ multiplex PCR, yet TCRdb's version contains in-frame clones alone and is incomplete. The sample holds 65,000 to 70,000 clones, around four fifths seen once. This clonotype was sampled from a woman aged 50 to 60 with lung cancer. Sequenced: PBMCs. J is TRBJ1-5 and V is TRBV27, with unresolved D. The CDR3 region is CASGERGPQHF. The CDR3 bases are TGTGCCAGCGGAGAACGGGGGCCCCAGCATTTT.